Listed here are 5 T cell receptor beta chains from one sample, sequenced in a study of cytomegalovirus exposure and HLA in healthy donors. Primers: 60 Vbeta forward and 13 Jbeta reverse. Sequencing used immunoSEQ multiplex PCR; TCRdb keeps in-frame clones, though not all of them. The sample lists 110,000 or so clones, around 75% seen once, with about 1.9% in the top ten. Source material: PBMCs. These receptors were collected from a man aged 30-40 years in good health and CMV-seronegative.

This clone has only a few counts. The sample has other DNA sequences that encode this CDR3 too. The V call is TRBV15, the J call TRBJ1-5; D uncertain. CDR3 length equals 14 residues. Germline CDR1 reads LNHNV; CDR2 reads YYDKDF (reference sequence). Between the trimmed V and J ends, which lost 0 bases and 4 bases, there was a span of 7 bases. For the CDR3, the DNA is TGTGCCACCAGCAGAGACCGAGGGAATCAGCCCCAGCATTTT. Protein product: CATSRDRGNQPQHF. The variable domain in full, with the rest retrieved from reference TRBV15 and TRBJ1-5, is DAMVIQNPRYQVTQFGKPVTLSCSQTLNHNVMYWYQQKSSQAPKLLFHYYDKDFNNEADTPDNFQSRRPNTSFCFLDIRSPGLGDTAMYLCATSRDRGNQPQHFGDGTRLSIL.

The chain couples TRBV28 to TRBJ2-1, with 8 bases fitting TRBD2. Germline-derived CDR1 and CDR2 are MDHEN and SYDVKM. V shed 6 bases and J 3 bases; nucleotides not matched to a gene: 4. The CDR3 is 14 residues long. CDR3 coding DNA: TGTGCCAGCAGGCGCGGGGGGTTCTACAATGAGCAGTTCTTC. It translates to CASRRGGFYNEQFF.

The chain employs TRBV7-2 and TRBJ1-1; D remains unclear. Trimming stripped 2 bases from V and 11 bases from J, with 9 bases between. Per the germline V gene, CDR1 is SGHTA and CDR2 is FQGNSA. CDR3 length: 11 amino acids. CDR3 amino acids: CASSLLWEAFF. The CDR3 DNA is TGTGCCAGCAGCTTATTGTGGGAGGCTTTCTTT.

The chain couples TRBV28 to TRBJ2-1; D call uncertain. Germline CDR1 MDHEN, CDR2 SYDVKM. The CDR3 totals 14 residues. V was clipped by 5 bases and J by 3 bases, with 11 bases between them. This CDR3 is CASSSPRYYNEQFF. For the CDR3, the DNA is TGTGCCAGCAGTAGCCCCCGATACTACAATGAGCAGTTCTTC.

CDR3 amino acids: CASSVAPGTDSYEQYF. CDR3 coding DNA: TGTGCCAGCAGCGTAGCCCCCGGGACAGACTCCTACGAGCAGTACTTC. The chain couples TRBV9 to TRBJ2-7, with TRBD1 matching over 7 bases. V lost 0 bases to trimming and J lost 0 bases; unmatched junction nucleotides: 6. CDR1 and CDR2 (germline): SGDLS, YYNGEE. The CDR3 is made up of 16 amino acids.